This entry concerns a single T cell receptor (beta chain). Its antigen is still unknown. The sample belongs to a study of cytomegalovirus exposure and HLA in healthy donors. The study's findings and limits: The authors confirmed in vitro that a few CMV-associated chains were specific for CMV antigens. V- and J-gene trimming in TCR beta was tied to a missense DCLRE1C variant by an analysis performed later.

Each of the donors was a healthy bone marrow donor. V lost 4 bases and J lost 5; bases outside the gene matches: 4. The CDR3 spans 13 residues. Germline-derived CDR1 and CDR2 are SGHNT and YENEEA. The PCR used 60 Vbeta and 13 Jbeta primers. Profiled with immunoSEQ multiplex PCR; TCRdb holds only in-frame clones, not every one. Among 120,000 or so clones listed, less than 85% were seen once. Sequencing input: PBMCs. The source of this sequence is a man younger than 40 in good health and CMV-seropositive. The J gene is TRBJ2-5, the V gene TRBV11-3; 7 bases line up with TRBD1. The CDR3 nucleotides read TGTGCCAGCAGCTCCCGACAGGGCGAGACCCAGTACTTC. Protein sequence: CASSSRQGETQYF.